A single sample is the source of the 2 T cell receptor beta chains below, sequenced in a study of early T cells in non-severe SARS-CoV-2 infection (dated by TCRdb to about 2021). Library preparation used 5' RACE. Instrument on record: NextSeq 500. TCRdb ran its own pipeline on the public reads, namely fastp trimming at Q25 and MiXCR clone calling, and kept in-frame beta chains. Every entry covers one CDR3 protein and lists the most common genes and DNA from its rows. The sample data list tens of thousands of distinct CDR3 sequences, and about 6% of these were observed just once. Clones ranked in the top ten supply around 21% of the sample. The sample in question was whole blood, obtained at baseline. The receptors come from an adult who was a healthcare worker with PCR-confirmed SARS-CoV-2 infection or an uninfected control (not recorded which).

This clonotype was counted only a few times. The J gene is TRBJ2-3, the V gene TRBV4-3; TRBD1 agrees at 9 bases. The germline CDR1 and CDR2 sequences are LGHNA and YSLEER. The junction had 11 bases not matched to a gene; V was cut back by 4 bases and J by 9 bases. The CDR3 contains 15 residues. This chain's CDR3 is CASSPQGARVGTQYF. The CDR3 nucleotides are TGCGCCAGCAGCCCACAGGGGGCGCGGGTAGGGACGCAGTATTTT.

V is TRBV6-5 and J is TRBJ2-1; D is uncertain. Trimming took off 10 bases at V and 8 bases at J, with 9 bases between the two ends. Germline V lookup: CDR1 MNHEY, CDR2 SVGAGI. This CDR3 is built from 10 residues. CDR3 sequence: CANTTDEQFF. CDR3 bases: TGTGCCAACACGACGGATGAGCAGTTCTTC.